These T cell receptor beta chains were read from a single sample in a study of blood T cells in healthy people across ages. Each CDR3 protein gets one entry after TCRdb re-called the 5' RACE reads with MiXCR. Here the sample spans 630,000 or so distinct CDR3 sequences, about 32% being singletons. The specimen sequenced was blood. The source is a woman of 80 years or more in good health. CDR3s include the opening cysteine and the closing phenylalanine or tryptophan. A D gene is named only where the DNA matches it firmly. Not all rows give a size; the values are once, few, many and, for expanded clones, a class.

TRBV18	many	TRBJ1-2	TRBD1	CASSPGDRKDYGYTF	TGTGCCAGCTCACCGGGGGACAGGAAGGACTATGGCTACACCTTC
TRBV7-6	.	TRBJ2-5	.	CASDPGLPNEQYF	TGTGCCAGCGATCCCGGACTCCCCAATGAGCAGTACTTC
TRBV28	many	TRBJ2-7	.	CASSLLRYEQYF	TGTGCCAGCAGTTTACTCCGATACGAGCAGTACTTC
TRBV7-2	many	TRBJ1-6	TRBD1	CASSLAGTGGSPLHF	TGTGCCAGCAGCTTAGCCGGGACAGGTGGTTCACCCCTCCACTTT
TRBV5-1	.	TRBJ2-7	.	CASSLGTRDEQYF	TGCGCCAGCAGCTTGGGTACCAGAGACGAGCAGTACTTC
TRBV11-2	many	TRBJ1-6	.	CASSSVGGQAGSPLHF	TGTGCCAGCAGCTCAGTCGGCGGTCAGGCCGGTTCACCCCTCCACTTT
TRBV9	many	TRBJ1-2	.	CASSVGGQHYGYTF	TGTGCCAGCAGCGTAGGGGGTCAACACTATGGCTACACCTTC
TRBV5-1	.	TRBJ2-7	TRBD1	CASRPSPGQDDEQYF	TGCGCCAGCAGACCCTCCCCGGGACAGGACGACGAGCAGTACTTC
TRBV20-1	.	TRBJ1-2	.	CSARGDYGYTF	TGCAGTGCGAGGGGTGACTATGGCTACACCTTC
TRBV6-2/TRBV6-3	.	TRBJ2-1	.	CASSYGIEINEQFF	TGTGCCAGCAGTTACGGTATAGAAATCAATGAGCAGTTCTTC
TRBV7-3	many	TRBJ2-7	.	CASSPDHYTYEQYF	TGTGCCAGCAGTCCGGACCATTACACCTACGAGCAGTACTTC
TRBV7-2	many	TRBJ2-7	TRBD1	CASSPTDRGTYEQYF	TGTGCCAGCAGCCCCACTGACAGGGGAACCTACGAGCAGTACTTC
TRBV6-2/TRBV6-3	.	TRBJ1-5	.	CASRPGQNCQPQHF	TGTGCCAGCAGACCCGGACAGAACTGTCAGCCCCAGCATTTT
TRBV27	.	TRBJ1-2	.	CASSLSRVGYGYTF	TGTGCCAGCAGTCTATCCCGGGTTGGCTATGGCTACACCTTC
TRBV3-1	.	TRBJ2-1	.	CASSPYSNEQFF	TGTGCCAGCAGCCCCTATTCCAATGAGCAGTTCTTC
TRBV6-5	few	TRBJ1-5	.	CASSPTGYGEPQHF	TGTGCCAGCAGCCCCACAGGGTATGGAGAGCCCCAGCATTTT
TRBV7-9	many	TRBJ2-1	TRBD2	CASRASGAYNEQFF	TGTGCCAGCAGGGCTAGCGGTGCTTACAATGAGCAGTTCTTC
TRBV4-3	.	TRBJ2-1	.	CASSQEVGVLTYEQFF	TGCGCCAGCAGCCAAGAGGTTGGGGTCCTAACCTACGAGCAGTTCTTT
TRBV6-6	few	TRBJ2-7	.	CASSAIGYEQYF	TGTGCCAGCAGCGCCATAGGCTACGAGCAGTACTTC
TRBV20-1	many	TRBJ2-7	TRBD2	CSATGTSGYEQYF	TGCAGTGCTACCGGGACTAGCGGTTACGAGCAGTACTTC
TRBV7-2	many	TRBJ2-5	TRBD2	CASSLVRGGGARETQYF	TGTGCCAGCAGCTTAGTTCGGGGCGGGGGGGCTAGAGAGACCCAGTACTTC
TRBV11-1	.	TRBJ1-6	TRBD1	CASSFGTGVSPLHF	TGTGCCAGCAGCTTCGGGACAGGGGTTTCACCCCTCCACTTT
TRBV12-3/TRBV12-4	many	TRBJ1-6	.	CASSPLAASPLHF	TGTGCCAGCAGCCCACTAGCAGCGTCACCCCTCCACTTT
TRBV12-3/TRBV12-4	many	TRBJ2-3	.	CASRTGQSTDTQYF	TGTGCCAGCAGGACCGGACAGAGCACAGATACGCAGTATTTT
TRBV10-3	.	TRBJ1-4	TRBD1	CAISGTGYEVFF	TGTGCCATCAGTGGGACAGGCTACGAGGTGTTTTTT
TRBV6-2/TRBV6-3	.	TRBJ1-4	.	CASSARMGSEKLFF	TGTGCCAGCAGTGCCCGGATGGGAAGTGAAAAACTGTTTTTT